This record covers a single T cell receptor beta chain. V lost 5 bases to trimming and J lost 5 bases; unmatched junction nucleotides: 8. Germline CDR1 and CDR2: SGHTA and FQGNSA. CDR3 length: 17 residues. These data originate in a study of T cells in Graves' hyperthyroidism and ophthalmopathy. Researchers took RNA transcripts and amplified the TCR beta CDR3 regions from them. Using the HTBI primer set, a first-round RT-PCR was run on the TCR CDR3. TCRdb recomputed calls from the multiplex PCR reads with MiXCR, one row per CDR3 protein. Found here are about 540,000 distinct CDR3 sequences, about half of them singletons; the top ten hold just over 8%. The hyperthyroidism patients had all been newly diagnosed, and their disease duration was under 2 months. Their ages ranged from 18 to 65 years. Lactation, pregnancy, other autoimmune disease or uncontrolled infection led to exclusion of patients.

Material for sequencing was peripheral blood or thyroid tissue (not recorded which). The chain uses TRBV7-2 and TRBJ2-5; 16 nucleotides match TRBD2. The clonotype originates from a woman between 18 and 30 years old with Graves' hyperthyroidism. The DNA of the CDR3 is TGTGCCAGCAGCCCAGGGACTAGCGGGAGGGCCGGGGAGACCCAGTACTTC. It is translated as CASSPGTSGRAGETQYF.